Shown below are 25 T cell receptor beta chains from a single sample sequenced in a study of tumor and adjacent non-tumor tissue in lung cancer. No cell sorting was done before RNA was extracted from the tissue. A modified ARM-PCR protocol with three rounds of nested PCR amplified TCRbeta. TCRdb reanalysed the multiplex PCR reads using MiXCR and keeps one entry per CDR3 protein. The repertoire has over 110,000 distinct CDR3 sequences, approximately 64% of them found once; the top ten carry 18%. Material: lung tumor tissue. The source is a man aged 60 to 69 with small cell lung cancer.

This clonotype was seen at least ten times. The rearrangement links TRBV6-5 to TRBJ2-2, with a weak D call TRBD2 (6 bases). V shed 6 bases and J shed 5 bases, with 13 bases lying between them. The germline gives CDR1 MNHEY, CDR2 SVGAGI. The CDR3 runs 14 residues. CDR3 in amino acids: CASREGLVTGELFF. The CDR3 bases are TGTGCCAGCAGGGAGGGTCTTGTAACCGGGGAGCTGTTTTTT.

This clonotype was observed once. With a much larger clone just one base away, this may be a read error. This chain links TRBV12-3 or TRBV12-4 with TRBJ1-3; D is unclear. The V end lost 7 bases, the J end lost 7 bases, and 8 bases lay between the germline ends. There are 11 residues in the CDR3. The CDR3 spells CASTFSNTIYF. The CDR3, as DNA: TGTGCCAGCACTTTTTCGAACACCATATATTTT.

This chain uses TRBV6-2 or TRBV6-3 with TRBJ2-3, with 8 bases lining up with TRBD1. CDR3 size: 15 residues. Germline-derived CDR1 and CDR2 are MNHEY and SVGEGT. The ends lost 5 bases at V and 4 bases at J; junction bases unmatched: 8. This CDR3 is CASSRQGTASDTQYF. CDR3 in DNA: TGTGCCAGCAGTCGACAGGGGACGGCATCAGATACGCAGTATTTT.

As concerns this clonotype: Germline and junction disagree at one end, which may indicate a read error. The chain is built from TRBV11-2 and TRBJ1-5; D not certain. Germline-derived CDR1 and CDR2 are SGHAT and FQNNGV. CDR3 length: 14 amino acids. The CDR3 DNA reads as TGCGCCAGCAGCTTACTTTCCGGAGGTCAGCCCCAGCATTTT. It yields the protein CASSLLSGGQPQHF.

This clonotype has ten or more counts. The V and J genes are TRBV12-3 or TRBV12-4 and TRBJ2-7; perhaps TRBD1 as D (5 bases). The V end lost 8 bases, the J end lost 3 bases, and 17 bases lay between the germline ends. CDR3 length: 14 amino acids. The CDR3: CASSPSIGDYEQYF. DNA for the CDR3: TGTGCCAGCTCCCCATCGATAGGGGACTACGAGCAGTACTTC.

Note on this clonotype: One end of the junction fails to match germline, which may point to a read error. This chain joins TRBV6-1 and TRBJ2-2; perhaps D is TRBD1 or TRBD2 (5 bases each). CDR1 is MNHNS, CDR2 SASEGT, per germline. There are 14 residues in the CDR3. CDR3 bases: TGTGCCAACCTCGAAGGGACCTCCACCAGGGAGCTGTTTTTT. As protein: CANLEGTSTRELFF.

This clonotype was counted between two and nine times. V and J are TRBV29-1 and TRBJ2-1, with 8 bases lining up with TRBD2. The CDR3 consists of 13 residues. The V and J ends lost 4 bases and 6 bases, in that order; junction bases with no gene match: 5. Germline CDR1 reads SQVTM; CDR2 reads ANQGSEA. CDR3 sequence (DNA): TGCAGCGTTGCACTAGCGGCTATCAATGAGCAGTTCTTC. This sequence encodes CSVALAAINEQFF.

Only a few counts were recorded for this clonotype. The chain combines TRBV20-1 with TRBJ2-1; no clear D. CDR3 length equals 15 residues. With 5 bases removed from V and 2 bases from J, the gap between germline ends came to 16 bases. Germline V gene lookup returns CDR1 DFQATT and CDR2 SNEGSKA (reference sequence). As DNA, the CDR3 is TGCAGTGCTGGGTCGGTTAATGTGGCCTACAATGAGCAGTTCTTC. Amino acids: CSAGSVNVAYNEQFF.

V usage is TRBV6-2 or TRBV6-3 and J usage is TRBJ2-7; no clear D. This CDR3 is built from 15 residues. Between the trimmed V and J ends, which lost 7 bases and 6 bases, there was a span of 22 bases. CDR1 is MNHEY and CDR2 is SVGEGT in the germline V gene. The chain's CDR3 is CASNPLWFPLGEQYV. CDR3 in DNA: TGTGCCAGCAACCCACTCTGGTTTCCTTTAGGCGAGCAGTACGTC.

The table lists this clonotype with a count of one. The junction and the germline gene differ at one end; a read error may be behind it. This chain connects TRBV5-8 to TRBJ2-5; the match to TRBD2 covers 10 bases. Per germline, CDR1 SGHTS and CDR2 YDEGEE. This CDR3 contains 16 residues. In DNA form, the CDR3 reads TGTGCCAGCAGTTCTTACGGGACTAGCGAACAAGAGGCCCAGTACTTC. Its translation is CASSSYGTSEQEAQYF.

On this clonotype: A junction boundary mismatches the germline segment, possibly from a read error. The chain joins TRBV2 to TRBJ2-2; D may match TRBD1 or TRBD2 (5 bases each). This CDR3 has 14 residues. Looked up from germline, CDR1 is SNHLY and CDR2 is FYNNEI. This chain's CDR3 is CASGVRGGTGEPFF. CDR3 coding DNA: TGTGCCAGCGGTGTAAGGGGTGGCACCGGGGAGCCGTTTTTT.

Regarding this clonotype: One end of the junction varies from germline; a read error may be responsible. The genes are TRBV11-3 and TRBJ1-1; no clear D. Germline V CDR1 and CDR2: SGHNT, YENEEA. CDR3 length equals 14 residues. CDR3 in DNA: TGTGCCAGCAGCCTTAGTGGGGTGAACATTGAAGCTATCTTT. It translates to CASSLSGVNIEAIF. The whole variable domain, remainder taken from reference TRBV11-3 and TRBJ1-1, is EAGVVQSPRYKIIEKKQPVAFWCNPISGHNTLYWYLQNLGQGPELLIRYENEEAVDDSQLPKDRFSAERLKGVDSTLKIQPAELGDSAVYLCASSLSGVNIEAIFGQGTRLTVV.

For this clonotype: The junction differs from germline at one of its ends, possibly a read error. The gene calls are TRBV5-1 and TRBJ2-7, with 7 bases fitting TRBD2. Germline-derived CDR1 and CDR2 are SGHRS and YFSETQ. The CDR3 has 15 amino acids. CDR3 sequence reads: CASSSARAAGDEQHF. The CDR3 DNA reads as TGCGCCAGCAGCTCGGCCCGGGCCGCGGGGGACGAGCAGCACTTC. The full variable domain, rest sourced from reference TRBV5-1 and TRBJ2-7, is KAGVTQTPRYLIKTRGQQVTLSCSPISGHRSVSWYQQTPGQGLQFLFEYFSETQRNKGNFPGRFSGRQFSNSRSEMNVSTLELGDSALYLCASSSARAAGDEQHFGPGTRLTVT.

The V and J genes are TRBV29-1 and TRBJ2-7; a possible D gene is TRBD2 (5 bases). The CDR3 runs 13 residues. Germline V gene data show CDR1 as SQVTM and CDR2 as ANQGSEA. V lost 7 bases and J 6 bases, leaving 19 bases between the germline ends. The chain's CDR3 is CSATNSGPGEQYF. As DNA, the CDR3 is TGCAGCGCAACGAACAGCGGCCCGGGCGAGCAGTACTTC.

This clonotype came up many times. The chain uses TRBV20-1 and TRBJ1-1; 7 nucleotides match TRBD1. Germline CDR1 reads DFQATT; CDR2 reads SNEGSKA (reference sequence). The CDR3 runs 13 residues. Losses at the gene ends were 5 bases for V and 0 bases for J; bases not matched to a gene: 3. In nucleotides, the CDR3 is TGCAGTGCTGGGACAGTGTTGAACACTGAAGCTTTCTTT. This sequence encodes CSAGTVLNTEAFF.

This clonotype was picked up many times. This chain connects TRBV5-5 to TRBJ1-4; tentative D call: TRBD1 (5 bases). Germline loops: CDR1 SGHKS, CDR2 YYEKEE (reference sequence). The CDR3 contains 15 residues. V was shortened by 1 base and J by 7 bases, with 14 bases between the two germline ends. The CDR3 coding sequence is TGTGCCAGCAGCTTGTTTACAGGCTGGCCTGAAAAACTGTTTTTT. Encoded protein: CASSLFTGWPEKLFF.

The CDR3, as DNA: TGTGCCAGCAGCTTAGAGCCGGGATTACACTCCTACGAGCAGTACTTC. Translation: CASSLEPGLHSYEQYF. The chain joins TRBV11-2 to TRBJ2-7; perhaps TRBD2 as D (5 bases). There are 16 residues in the CDR3. CDR1 SGHAT and CDR2 FQNNGV come from the germline V gene. V shed 0 bases and J shed 0 bases, with 12 bases lying between them.

The J gene is TRBJ2-7, the V gene TRBV4-1; 7 bases match TRBD2. Germline CDR1 and CDR2: MGHRA and YSYEKL. CDR3 size: 14 residues. In DNA, the CDR3 is TGCGCCAGCAGCCAAGAGCAGTGGGACTACGAGCAGCACGTC. Protein: CASSQEQWDYEQHV.

In regard to this clonotype: This could be a read error, since a much larger clone is one nucleotide away. The chain recombines TRBV11-2 with TRBJ2-2; D is possibly TRBD2 (6 bases). CDR3 length: 12 amino acids. Germline-derived CDR1 and CDR2 are SGHAT and FQNNGV. The CDR3 region is CASSRTGGELLF. In DNA, the CDR3 is TGTGCCAGCAGCCGGACGGGCGGGGAGCTGCTTTTT.

About this clonotype itself: A read error may be the cause here, since a much bigger clone is one base away. This sequence joins TRBV20-1 and TRBJ2-5, with 7 bases that match TRBD1. The J segment lost 1 base and the V segment lost 4 bases, leaving 3 bases of the junction unmatched. The CDR3 runs to 13 residues. Germline CDR1 is DFQATT and CDR2 is SNEGSKA (reference sequence). CDR3 sequence: CSAKGQVQETQYF. In nucleotides, the CDR3 is TGCAGTGCTAAAGGACAGGTCCAAGAGACCCAGTACTTC.

Worth noting for this clonotype: This may stem from a read error, because a much larger clone lies one nucleotide away. The gene calls are TRBV6-1 and TRBJ2-3; D might be TRBD1 (6 bases). Germline V gene data show CDR1 as MNHNS and CDR2 as SASEGT. The CDR3 length is 17 residues. The CDR3 region has the DNA TGTGCCAGCAGTTCCTCAACCCCGGGACACTCACCAGATACGCGGTATTTT. It yields the protein CASSSSTPGHSPDTRYF.

Comment on this clonotype: It may be a read error: a sequence one base away is much more abundant. The CDR3 nucleotides are TGTGCCAGCCGGAGTACAGGGACTGGAAACACCATATATTTT. Protein sequence: CASRSTGTGNTIYF. This sequence joins TRBV12-3 or TRBV12-4 and TRBJ1-3, with D perhaps TRBD1 (6 bases). Trimming cost V 8 bases and J 2 bases, with 13 bases left between them. This CDR3 contains 14 residues.

The chain couples TRBV5-6 to TRBJ2-3; D ambiguous. V was shortened by 5 bases and J by 2 bases, with 15 bases between the two germline ends. The length of the CDR3 is 15 residues. The V gene's germline CDR1 is SGHDT and CDR2 YYEEEE. Here the CDR3 DNA reads TGTGCCAGCAGGGGCACTAAATTTAACACAGATACGCAGTATTTT. Protein product: CASRGTKFNTDTQYF.

This clonotype was recorded many times. The rearrangement links TRBV11-2 to TRBJ2-3, with TRBD1 identical over 8 bases. The germline V gene has CDR1 SGHAT and CDR2 FQNNGV. Trimming took 5 bases from V and 3 from J; bases not matched to a gene: 4. The length of the CDR3 is 14 residues. CDR3 nucleotide sequence: TGTGCCAGCAGCAAGCGACAGGGGACAGATACGCAGTATTTT. Translating it yields CASSKRQGTDTQYF.

This chain joins TRBV20-1 and TRBJ2-1; no firm D call. The germline CDR1 and CDR2 sequences are DFQATT and SNEGSKA (reference sequence). V was shortened by 4 bases and J by 2 bases, with 15 bases between the two germline ends. This CDR3 is 15 amino acids long. DNA of the CDR3: TGCAGTGCTAACCGACCGGTTACAGCCTACAATGAGCAGTTCTTC. Translation gives CSANRPVTAYNEQFF.